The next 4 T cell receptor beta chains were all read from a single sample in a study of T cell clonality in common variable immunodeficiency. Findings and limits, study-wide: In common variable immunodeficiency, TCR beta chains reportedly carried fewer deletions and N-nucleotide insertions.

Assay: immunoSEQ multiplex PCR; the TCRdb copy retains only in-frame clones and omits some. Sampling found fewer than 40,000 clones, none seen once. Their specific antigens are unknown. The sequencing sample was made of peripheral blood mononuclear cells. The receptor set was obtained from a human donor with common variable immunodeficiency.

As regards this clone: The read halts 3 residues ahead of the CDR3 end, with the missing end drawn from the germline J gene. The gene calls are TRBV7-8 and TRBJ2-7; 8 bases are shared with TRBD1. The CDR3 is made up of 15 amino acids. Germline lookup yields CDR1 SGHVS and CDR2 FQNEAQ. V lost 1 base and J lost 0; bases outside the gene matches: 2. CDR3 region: CASSLETGVSYEQYF. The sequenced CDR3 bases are TGTGCCAGCAGCTTAGAGACAGGGGTCTCCTACGAG.

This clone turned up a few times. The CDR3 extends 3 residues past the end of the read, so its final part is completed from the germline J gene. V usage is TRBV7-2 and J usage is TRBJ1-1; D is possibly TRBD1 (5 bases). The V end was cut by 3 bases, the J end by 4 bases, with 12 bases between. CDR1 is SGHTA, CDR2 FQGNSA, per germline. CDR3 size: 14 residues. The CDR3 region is CASSFDRMGTEAFF. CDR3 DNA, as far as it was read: TGTGCCAGCAGCTTTGACAGAATGGGCACTGAA.

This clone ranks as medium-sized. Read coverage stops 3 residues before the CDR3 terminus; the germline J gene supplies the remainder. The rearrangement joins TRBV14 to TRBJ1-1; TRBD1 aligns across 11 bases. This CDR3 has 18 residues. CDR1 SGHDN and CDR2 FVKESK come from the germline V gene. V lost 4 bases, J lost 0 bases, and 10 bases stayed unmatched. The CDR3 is CASSLRTGGGGMNTEAFF. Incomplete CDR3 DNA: TGTGCCAGCAGCCTGAGGACAGGGGGCGGCGGGATGAACACTGAA.

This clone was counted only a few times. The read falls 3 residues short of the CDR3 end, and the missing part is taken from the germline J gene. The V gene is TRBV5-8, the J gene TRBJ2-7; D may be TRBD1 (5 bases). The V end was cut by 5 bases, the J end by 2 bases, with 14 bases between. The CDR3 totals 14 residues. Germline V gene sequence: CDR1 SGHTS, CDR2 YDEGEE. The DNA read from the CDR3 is TGTGCCAGCAGTTCCCCAGGGAACCCCTACGAG. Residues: CASSSPGNPYE. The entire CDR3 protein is CASSSPGNPYEQYF.